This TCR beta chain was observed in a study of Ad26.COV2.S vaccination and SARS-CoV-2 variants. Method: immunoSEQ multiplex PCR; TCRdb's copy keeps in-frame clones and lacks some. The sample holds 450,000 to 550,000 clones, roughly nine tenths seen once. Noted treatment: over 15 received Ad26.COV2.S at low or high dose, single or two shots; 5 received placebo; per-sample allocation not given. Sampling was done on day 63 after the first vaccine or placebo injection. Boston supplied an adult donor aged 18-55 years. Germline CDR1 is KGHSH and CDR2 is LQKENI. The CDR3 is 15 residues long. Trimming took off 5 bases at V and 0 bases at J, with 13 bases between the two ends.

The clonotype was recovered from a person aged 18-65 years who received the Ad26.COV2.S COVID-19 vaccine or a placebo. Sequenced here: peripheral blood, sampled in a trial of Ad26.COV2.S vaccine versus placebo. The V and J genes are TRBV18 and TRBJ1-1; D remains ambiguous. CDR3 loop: CASSNHAVMNTEAFF. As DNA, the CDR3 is TGTGCCAGCTCAAACCACGCGGTCATGAACACTGAAGCTTTCTTT. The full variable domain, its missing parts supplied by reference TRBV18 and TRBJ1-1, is NAGVMQNPRHLVRRRGQEARLRCSPMKGHSHVYWYRQLPEEGLKFMVYLQKENIIDESGMPKERFSAEFPKEGPSILRIQQVVRGDSAAYFCASSNHAVMNTEAFFGQGTRLTVV.